These 22 T cell receptor beta chains were all obtained from the same sample, sequenced in a study of spatial heterogeneity in lung cancer. Regarding time point: sample taken at primary tumor resection. Sequencing of whole RNA from tumor, nontumor lung or frozen PBMC involved no sorting. TCRdb called the 5' RACE reads again in MiXCR, with one record for every CDR3 protein. Here the sample spans more than 9,000 distinct CDR3 sequences, approximately 8.6% being singletons. The input for sequencing was PBMCs, taken at surgery. Receptor source: a male donor with early-stage non-small cell lung cancer.

This clonotype is deemed medium-sized. The chain recombines TRBV6-6 with TRBJ1-2, with D unresolved. The CDR3 is 14 residues long. The germline V and J ends were trimmed by 2 bases and 7 bases, with 14 bases remaining between them. Germline V gene data show CDR1 as MNHNY and CDR2 as SVGAGI (reference sequence). DNA for the CDR3: TGTGCCAGCAGTTACGGGAGTCAGGCGGCTGGCTACACCTTC. This sequence encodes CASSYGSQAAGYTF.

This clonotype showed up many times. The chain links TRBV30 to TRBJ2-6, with D hard to call. Germline V CDR1 and CDR2: GTSNPN, SVGIG (reference sequence). The CDR3 sequence is 18 residues long. V lost 0 bases to trimming and J lost 1 base, with 16 bases between them. CDR3 sequence: CAWSVLRTLRSGANVLTF. The CDR3, as DNA: TGTGCCTGGAGTGTACTCCGGACCCTAAGATCTGGGGCCAACGTCCTGACTTTC.

This clonotype was detected many times. The chain has TRBV5-4 and TRBJ2-1; 8 bases are a match to TRBD2. The V and J ends lost 5 bases and 5 bases, in that order; junction bases with no gene match: 3. Germline CDR1 SGHNT, CDR2 YYREEE (reference sequence). The CDR3 runs to 13 residues. CDR3 amino acids: CASRRGGNNEQFF. CDR3 DNA: TGTGCCAGCAGACGGGGGGGCAACAATGAGCAGTTCTTC.

This clonotype appeared a few times. V is TRBV6-5 and J is TRBJ2-3; a possible D gene is TRBD2 (6 bases). The CDR3 has 16 residues. Germline V gene data show CDR1 as MNHEY and CDR2 as SVGAGI. Trimming left V 2 bases short and J 4 bases short, with 16 bases between. CDR3: CASSYVPGSLPDTQYF. For the CDR3, the DNA is TGTGCCAGCAGTTACGTGCCCGGGAGCCTCCCAGATACGCAGTATTTT.

This clonotype was recorded at least ten times. V usage is TRBV3-1 and J usage is TRBJ1-4; TRBD1 matches at 8 bases. V was clipped by 4 bases and J by 7 bases; unmatched bases: 11. CDR1 LGHDT and CDR2 YNNKEL come from the germline V gene (reference sequence). The CDR3 spans 16 residues. Here the CDR3 DNA reads TGTGCCAGCAGCCCCACGAACAGGGGGGGAAGTGAAAAACTGTTTTTT. As protein: CASSPTNRGGSEKLFF.

The chain couples TRBV21-1 to TRBJ2-1; TRBD2 is the table's D call and was not checked against the DNA. TRBV21-1 is reported as a pseudogene. The CDR3 length is 14 residues. CDR3 region: CATRTSCSYNEQFF. The CDR3 DNA sequence: TGTGCCACCAGAACTAGCTGCTCCTACAATGAGCAGTTCTTC.

This clonotype was counted ten times or more. This chain uses TRBV11-2 with TRBJ2-1; 9 nucleotides line up with TRBD2. V shed 2 bases and J 3 bases; nucleotides not matched to a gene: 11. The CDR3 runs to 18 residues. Germline assignment: CDR1 SGHAT and CDR2 FQNNGV. The CDR3 DNA reads TGTGCCAGCAGCTTATCCCTAGCGGGGTATTTAGTCTACAATGAGCAGTTCTTC. Translated, it gives CASSLSLAGYLVYNEQFF. Supplemented by reference TRBV11-2 and TRBJ2-1, the full variable domain reads EAGVAQSPRYKIIEKRQSVAFWCNPISGHATLYWYQQILGQGPKLLIQFQNNGVVDDSQLPKDRFSAERLKGVDSTLKIQPAKLEDSAVYLCASSLSLAGYLVYNEQFFGPGTRLTVL.

This clonotype was seen repeatedly, ten times or more. The chain joins TRBV12-3 or TRBV12-4 to TRBJ2-3, with D possibly being TRBD2 (6 bases). This CDR3 comprises 13 residues. Trimming took off 4 bases at V and 6 bases at J, with 11 bases between the two ends. The CDR3 DNA reads TGTGCCAGCAGTTCGCAAGGGAGGGATACGCAGTATTTT. Its protein product is CASSSQGRDTQYF.

This clonotype is classed as medium-sized. The chain recombines TRBV18 with TRBJ2-7; 11 nucleotides align to TRBD1. The CDR3 length is 16 residues. V lost 6 bases, J lost 6 bases, and 13 bases stayed unmatched. Germline CDR1 and CDR2: KGHSH and LQKENI. CDR3 amino acids: CASSMAGQGVWGEQYF. The CDR3 DNA reads as TGTGCCAGCTCTATGGCGGGACAGGGGGTTTGGGGCGAGCAGTACTTC. Combining the CDR3 with reference TRBV18 and TRBJ2-7 gives the whole variable domain NAGVMQNPRHLVRRRGQEARLRCSPMKGHSHVYWYRQLPEEGLKFMVYLQKENIIDESGMPKERFSAEFPKEGPSILRIQQVVRGDSAAYFCASSMAGQGVWGEQYFGPGTRLTVT.

This clonotype was seen ten or more times. V is TRBV27 and J is TRBJ2-1, with D possibly matching TRBD2 (6 bases). The CDR3 extends over 13 amino acids. Trimming shortened V by 2 bases and J by 15 bases, and 17 bases separated the two germline ends. Germline CDR1 reads MNHEY; CDR2 reads SMNVEV (reference sequence). The CDR3 is CASSLPDGRDSFF. The CDR3 nucleotides read TGTGCCAGCAGTTTACCTGATGGGCGGGACTCGTTCTTC.

Relative to its sample, this clonotype is medium-sized (0.01 to 0.1%). The DNA of the CDR3 is TGTGCCTGGGGACAGGGGTTCGGGGAGCTGTTTTTT. Its protein is CAWGQGFGELFF. The chain combines TRBV30 with TRBJ2-2, with TRBD1 identical over 9 bases. Germline-derived CDR1 and CDR2 are GTSNPN and SVGIG (reference sequence). The V and J ends lost 5 bases and 7 bases, in that order; junction bases with no gene match: 2. This CDR3 comprises 12 residues.

This clonotype was counted at least ten times. The chain employs TRBV5-1 and TRBJ2-6; D is tentatively TRBD1 or TRBD2 (5 bases each). The CDR3 length is 16 residues. V was pared by 3 bases and J by 1 base, with 11 bases between. Germline V gives CDR1 SGHRS, CDR2 YFSETQ. In DNA, the CDR3 is TGCGCCAGCAGCTCAGGGACGGGATCTGGGGCCAACGTCCTGACTTTC. Amino acid sequence: CASSSGTGSGANVLTF. Complete variable domain (other parts from reference TRBV5-1 and TRBJ2-6): KAGVTQTPRYLIKTRGQQVTLSCSPISGHRSVSWYQQTPGQGLQFLFEYFSETQRNKGNFPGRFSGRQFSNSRSEMNVSTLELGDSALYLCASSSGTGSGANVLTFGAGSRLTVL.

This clonotype was recorded at least ten times. The chain has TRBV6-2 or TRBV6-3 and TRBJ1-4; the D gene is possibly TRBD1 (6 bases). V shed 5 bases and J shed 8 bases, with 18 bases lying between them. The CDR3 extends over 15 amino acids. Germline CDR1 is MNHEY and CDR2 is SVGEGT. The CDR3 spells CASSEVRGLLEKLFF. CDR3 DNA sequence: TGTGCCAGCAGTGAAGTCAGGGGTCTACTGGAAAAACTGTTTTTT.

This clonotype is categorized as medium-sized. The chain recombines TRBV7-2 with TRBJ1-1; no firm D call. The CDR3 extends over 13 amino acids. Per the germline V gene, CDR1 is SGHTA and CDR2 is FQGNSA. With 8 bases removed from V and 1 base from J, the gap between germline ends came to 11 bases. CDR3 region: CASGGLGNTEAFF. The CDR3 DNA follows: TGTGCCAGCGGAGGGTTGGGGAACACTGAAGCTTTCTTT.

The sample holds many counts of this clonotype. The chain combines TRBV7-3 with TRBJ1-1, with D possibly TRBD1 on 5 matching bases. Trimming stripped 5 bases from V and 1 base from J, with 8 bases between. Germline loops: CDR1 SGHTA, CDR2 FQGTGA. The length of the CDR3 is 13 residues. Here the CDR3 reads CASSVQENTEAFF. CDR3 DNA: TGTGCCAGCAGCGTACAGGAGAACACTGAAGCTTTCTTT. Combining the CDR3 with reference TRBV7-3 and TRBJ1-1 gives the whole variable domain GAGVSQTPSNKVTEKGKYVELRCDPISGHTALYWYRQSLGQGPEFLIYFQGTGAADDSGLPNDRFFAVRPEGSVSTLKIQRTERGDSAVYLCASSVQENTEAFFGQGTRLTVV.

This clonotype was seen repeatedly, ten times or more. V gene TRBV20-1 combines with J gene TRBJ1-2; 7 bases are shared with TRBD1. CDR1 is DFQATT and CDR2 is SNEGSKA in the germline V gene (reference sequence). The CDR3 is 15 amino acids. V lost 0 bases, J lost 3 bases, and 7 bases stayed unmatched. Written as DNA, the CDR3 is TGCAGTGCTAGAGATGGACAGGCGGGGGACTATGGCTACACCTTC. It yields the protein CSARDGQAGDYGYTF.

This clonotype has more than one count but fewer than ten. The chain is built from TRBV28 and TRBJ2-2; TRBD1 agrees at 10 bases. The CDR3 has 14 amino acids. V trimming: 5 bases; J trimming: 7 bases; junction bases outside the gene matches: 4. The germline gives CDR1 MDHEN, CDR2 SYDVKM. CDR3 DNA: TGTGCCAGCAGTCCCTGGGACAGGGGCGGGGAGCTGTTTTTT. It is translated as CASSPWDRGGELFF.

V is TRBV7-2 and J is TRBJ2-3; D possibly corresponds to TRBD2 (6 bases). This CDR3 is built from 15 residues. The germline V gene has CDR1 SGHTA and CDR2 FQGNSA. V lost 5 bases and J lost 3, with 15 bases in between. The chain's CDR3 is CASSTTGTETDTQYF. The DNA of the CDR3 is TGTGCCAGCAGCACTACCGGGACTGAGACAGATACGCAGTATTTT.

This clonotype was observed many times. This chain connects TRBV27 to TRBJ1-6, with 8 bases aligning to TRBD1. After removal of 3 bases from V and 7 bases from J, the junction contained 5 bases not matched to a gene. The length of the CDR3 is 15 residues. In germline, CDR1 is MNHEY, CDR2 SMNVEV (reference sequence). In DNA form, the CDR3 reads TGTGCCAGCAGTTTGTGGACAGGGCGAAATTCACCCCTCCACTTT. This sequence encodes CASSLWTGRNSPLHF.

This clonotype was detected many times. The rearrangement links TRBV7-9 to TRBJ1-5; TRBD1 aligns across 7 bases. The CDR3 spans 15 residues. V was clipped by 4 bases and J by 2 bases; unmatched bases: 5. Germline CDR1 is SEHNR and CDR2 is FQNEAQ (reference sequence). CDR3 sequence: CASSSTGSGNQPQHF. In DNA form, the CDR3 reads TGTGCCAGCAGCTCGACAGGGTCAGGCAATCAGCCCCAGCATTTT.

This clonotype is deemed medium-sized. The chain is built from TRBV7-9 and TRBJ2-3, with 9 bases fitting TRBD2. With V trimmed by 3 bases and J by 5 bases, 9 bases remained unmatched. Germline CDR1 and CDR2: SEHNR and FQNEAQ (reference sequence). The CDR3 runs 16 residues. Written as DNA, the CDR3 is TGTGCCAGCAGCTTTGTTACTAGCGGGTCGAGAGATACGCAGTATTTT. Translation: CASSFVTSGSRDTQYF. Looking up the rest from reference TRBV7-9 and TRBJ2-3 gives the full variable domain: DTGVSQNPRHKITKRGQNVTFRCDPISEHNRLYWYRQTLGQGPEFLTYFQNEAQLEKSRLLSDRFSAERPKGSFSTLEIQRTEQGDSAMYLCASSFVTSGSRDTQYFGPGTRLTVL.

This clonotype has just a few counts. The rearrangement uses TRBV6-2 or TRBV6-3 and TRBJ2-1; D is perhaps TRBD1 (5 bases). The ends were cut back, 0 bases at V and 0 bases at J, with 12 bases in the middle. The CDR3 contains 17 residues. Germline V CDR1 and CDR2: MNHEY, SVGEGT. The CDR3 spells CASSYSGVLSSYNEQFF. As DNA, the CDR3 is TGTGCCAGCAGTTACTCAGGGGTGCTAAGCTCCTACAATGAGCAGTTCTTC.